This passage covers 3 T cell receptor beta chains from one sample sequenced in a study of blood T cell repertoires in COVID-19. Some clones are missing from TCRdb's copy, which holds only in-frame ones; the method was immunoSEQ multiplex PCR. The sample includes roughly 280,000 clones, about 86% of them seen just once. Material: peripheral blood. The receptor source for this set is a man in his late teens or twenties with active or convalescent COVID-19.

The V and J genes are TRBV6-5 and TRBJ2-7; 8 bases match TRBD1. The CDR3 totals 13 residues. Germline V gene sequence: CDR1 MNHEY, CDR2 SVGAGI. V shed 7 bases, J shed 7 bases, and the junction held 9 bases outside the gene matches. The CDR3 loop reads CASNGQGTREQYF. CDR3 DNA: TGTGCCAGCAACGGACAGGGAACGCGGGAGCAGTACTTC.

The CDR3 nucleotides read TGCGCCAGCAGTCCAAACAACGACGGGGCCTACGAGCAGTACTTC. This codes for CASSPNNDGAYEQYF. This chain links TRBV5-1 with TRBJ2-7, with D possibly TRBD2 on 5 matching bases. Trimming pared 5 bases from V and 2 bases from J, leaving 17 bases between. The CDR3 has 15 residues. The germline V gene encodes CDR1 SGHRS and CDR2 YFSETQ.

The J gene is TRBJ1-1, the V gene TRBV5-6; D gene unclear. CDR1 and CDR2 (germline): SGHDT, YYEEEE. This CDR3 contains 12 residues. Deletions cut 6 bases from V and 4 bases from J, with 10 bases between. CDR3 residues: CASTHGGTEAFF. The CDR3 DNA sequence: TGTGCCAGCACTCACGGTGGCACTGAAGCTTTCTTT.